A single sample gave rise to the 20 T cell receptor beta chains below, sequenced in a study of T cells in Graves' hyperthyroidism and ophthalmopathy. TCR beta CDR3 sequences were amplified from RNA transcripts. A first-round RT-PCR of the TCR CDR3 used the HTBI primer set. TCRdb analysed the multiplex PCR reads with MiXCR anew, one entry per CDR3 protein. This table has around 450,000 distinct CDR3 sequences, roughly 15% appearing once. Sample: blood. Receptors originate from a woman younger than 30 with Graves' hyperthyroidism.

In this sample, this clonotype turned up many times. In DNA, the CDR3 is TGCGCCAGCAGCTTGGTCGGGGGGGCTGGCACTGAAGCTTTCTTT. Its protein product is CASSLVGGAGTEAFF. The chain employs TRBV5-1 and TRBJ1-1, with D possibly being TRBD1 (6 bases). The CDR3 contains 15 residues. Between the trimmed V and J ends, which lost 0 bases and 4 bases, there was a span of 13 bases. Germline CDR1 is SGHRS and CDR2 is YFSETQ.

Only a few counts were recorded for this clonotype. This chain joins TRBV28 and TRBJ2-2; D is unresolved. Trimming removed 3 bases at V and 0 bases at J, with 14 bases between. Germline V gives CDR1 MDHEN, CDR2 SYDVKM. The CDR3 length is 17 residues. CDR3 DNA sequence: TGTGCCAGCAGTTTGCTAGGCGCGGAAACGAACACCGGGGAGCTGTTTTTT. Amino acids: CASSLLGAETNTGELFF.

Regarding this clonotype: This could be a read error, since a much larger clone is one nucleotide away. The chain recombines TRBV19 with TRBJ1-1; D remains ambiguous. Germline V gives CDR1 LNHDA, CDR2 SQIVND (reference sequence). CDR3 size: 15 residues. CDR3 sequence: CASSHHPTGNIEAFF. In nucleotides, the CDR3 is TGTGCCAGTAGCCACCACCCGACGGGGAACATTGAAGCTTTCTTT.

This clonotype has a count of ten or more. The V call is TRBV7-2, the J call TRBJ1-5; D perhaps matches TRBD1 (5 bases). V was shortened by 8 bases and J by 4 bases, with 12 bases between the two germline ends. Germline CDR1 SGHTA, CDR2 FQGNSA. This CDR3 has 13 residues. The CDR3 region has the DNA TGTGCCAGCGGGACCTCAGGGAATCAGCCCCAGCATTTT. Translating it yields CASGTSGNQPQHF.

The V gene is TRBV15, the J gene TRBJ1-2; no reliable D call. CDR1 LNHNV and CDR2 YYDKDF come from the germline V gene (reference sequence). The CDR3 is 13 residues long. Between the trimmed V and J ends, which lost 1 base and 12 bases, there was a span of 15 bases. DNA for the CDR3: TGTGCCACCAGCAGAGCCCCTGGAGAGGACCACACCTTC. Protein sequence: CATSRAPGEDHTF.

CDR3 region: CASSQPPGREKETQYF. The CDR3 region has the DNA TGCGCCAGCAGCCAACCACCGGGACGAGAAAAAGAGACCCAGTACTTC. The chain couples TRBV4-1 to TRBJ2-5; D possibly uses TRBD1 or TRBD2 (5 bases each). V lost 2 bases and J 3 bases, leaving 16 bases between the germline ends. The length of the CDR3 is 16 residues. CDR1 is MGHRA and CDR2 is YSYEKL in the germline V gene.

The chain's CDR3 is CASSLWEGQANSPLHF. CDR3 nucleotide sequence: TGTGCCAGCAGTTTATGGGAGGGGCAAGCGAATTCACCCCTCCACTTT. The chain is built from TRBV28 and TRBJ1-6, with a weak D call TRBD1 (5 bases). Trimming removed 0 bases at V and 7 bases at J, with 13 bases between. The CDR3 loop spans 16 amino acids. The germline CDR1 and CDR2 sequences are MDHEN and SYDVKM.

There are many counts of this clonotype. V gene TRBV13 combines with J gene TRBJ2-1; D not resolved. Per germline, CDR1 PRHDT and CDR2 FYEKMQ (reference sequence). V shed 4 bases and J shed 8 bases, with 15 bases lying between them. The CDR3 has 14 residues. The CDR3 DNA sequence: TGTGCCAGCAGCTCCCGCCGCCATTATGATGAGCAGTTCTTC. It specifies CASSSRRHYDEQFF.

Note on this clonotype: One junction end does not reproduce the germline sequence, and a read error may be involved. CDR3 protein: CASSLPYNERFF. The CDR3 DNA sequence: TGTGCCAGCAGTCTACCGTACAATGAGCGGTTCTTC. The chain links TRBV6-5 to TRBJ2-1; D is undetermined. The CDR3 has 12 amino acids. CDR1 is MNHEY and CDR2 is SVGAGI in the germline V gene.

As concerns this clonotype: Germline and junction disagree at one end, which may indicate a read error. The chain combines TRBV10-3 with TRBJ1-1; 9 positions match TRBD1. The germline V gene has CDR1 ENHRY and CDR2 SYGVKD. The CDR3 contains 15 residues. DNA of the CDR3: TGTGCCATCAATGAGTTGGACAGGGGAGACACTGAAGCTTTCTTT. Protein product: CAINELDRGDTEAFF.

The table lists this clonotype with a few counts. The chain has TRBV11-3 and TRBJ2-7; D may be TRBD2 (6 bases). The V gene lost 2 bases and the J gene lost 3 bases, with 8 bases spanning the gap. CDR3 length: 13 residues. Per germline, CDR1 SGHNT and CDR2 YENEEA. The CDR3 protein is CASSLKGGYEQYF. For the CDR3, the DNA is TGTGCCAGCAGCTTAAAGGGAGGCTACGAGCAGTACTTC.

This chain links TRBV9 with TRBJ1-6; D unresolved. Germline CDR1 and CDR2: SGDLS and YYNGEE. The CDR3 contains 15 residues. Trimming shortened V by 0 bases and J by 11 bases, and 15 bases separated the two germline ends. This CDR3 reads CASSVEDGRGAPLHF. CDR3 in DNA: TGTGCCAGCAGCGTAGAGGACGGAAGAGGAGCACCCCTCCACTTT.

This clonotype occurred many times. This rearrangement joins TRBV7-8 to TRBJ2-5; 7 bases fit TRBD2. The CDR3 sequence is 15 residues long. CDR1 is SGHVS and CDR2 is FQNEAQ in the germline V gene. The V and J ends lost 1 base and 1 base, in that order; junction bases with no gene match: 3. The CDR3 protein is CASSLVGGGQETQYF. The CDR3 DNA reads TGTGCCAGCAGCTTAGTTGGGGGGGGCCAAGAGACCCAGTACTTC.

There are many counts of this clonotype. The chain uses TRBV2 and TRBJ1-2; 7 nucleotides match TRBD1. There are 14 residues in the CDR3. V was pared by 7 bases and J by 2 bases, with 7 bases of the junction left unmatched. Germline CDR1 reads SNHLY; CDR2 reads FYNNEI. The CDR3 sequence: CASMGTDNNYGYTF. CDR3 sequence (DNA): TGTGCCAGCATGGGGACAGATAACAACTATGGCTACACCTTC. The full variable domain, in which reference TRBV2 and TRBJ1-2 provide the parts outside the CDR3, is EPEVTQTPSHQVTQMGQEVILRCVPISNHLYFYWYRQILGQKVEFLVSFYNNEISEKSEIFDDQFSVERPDGSNFTLKIRSTKLEDSAMYFCASMGTDNNYGYTFGSGTRLTVV.

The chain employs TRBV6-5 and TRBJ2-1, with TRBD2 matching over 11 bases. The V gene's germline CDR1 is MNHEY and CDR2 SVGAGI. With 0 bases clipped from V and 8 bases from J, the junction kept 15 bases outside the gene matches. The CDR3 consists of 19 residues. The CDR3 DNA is TGTGCCAGCAGTTACTCGCTAGCGGGAGGAGCCTTTGGCCGGGATGAGCAGTTCTTC. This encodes CASSYSLAGGAFGRDEQFF.

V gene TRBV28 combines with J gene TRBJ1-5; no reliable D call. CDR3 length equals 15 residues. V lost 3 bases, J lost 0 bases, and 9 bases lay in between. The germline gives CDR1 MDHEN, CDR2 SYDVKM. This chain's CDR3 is CASSFTAYSNQPQHF. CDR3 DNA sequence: TGTGCCAGCAGTTTCACGGCGTATAGCAATCAGCCCCAGCATTTT.

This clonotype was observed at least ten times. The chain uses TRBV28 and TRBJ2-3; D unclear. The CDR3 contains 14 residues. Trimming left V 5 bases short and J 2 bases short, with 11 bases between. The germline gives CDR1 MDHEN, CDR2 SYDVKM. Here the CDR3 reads CASSIVSTTDTQYF. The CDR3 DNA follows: TGTGCCAGCAGTATCGTTAGTACCACAGATACGCAGTATTTT.

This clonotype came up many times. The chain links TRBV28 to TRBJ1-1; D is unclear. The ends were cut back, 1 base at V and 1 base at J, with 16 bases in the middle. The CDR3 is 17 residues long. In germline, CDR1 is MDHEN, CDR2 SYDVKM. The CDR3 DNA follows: TGTGCCAGCAGTTTATCCGGGGTGTTAATGGGGAACACTGAAGCTTTCTTT. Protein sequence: CASSLSGVLMGNTEAFF. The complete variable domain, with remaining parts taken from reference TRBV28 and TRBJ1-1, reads DVKVTQSSRYLVKRTGEKVFLECVQDMDHENMFWYRQDPGLGLRLIYFSYDVKMKEKGDIPEGYSVSREKKERFSLILESASTNQTSMYLCASSLSGVLMGNTEAFFGQGTRLTVV.

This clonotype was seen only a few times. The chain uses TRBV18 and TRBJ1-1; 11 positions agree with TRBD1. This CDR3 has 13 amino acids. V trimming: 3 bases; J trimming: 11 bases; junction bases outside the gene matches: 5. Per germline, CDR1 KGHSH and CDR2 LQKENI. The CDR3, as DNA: TGTGCCAGCTCACCGGGACAGGGGGGTTACGCTTTCTTT. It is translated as CASSPGQGGYAFF.

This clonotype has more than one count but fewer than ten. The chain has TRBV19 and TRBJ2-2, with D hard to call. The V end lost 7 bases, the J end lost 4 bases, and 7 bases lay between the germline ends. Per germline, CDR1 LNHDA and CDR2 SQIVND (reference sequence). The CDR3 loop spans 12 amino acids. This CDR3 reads CASTLTTGELFF. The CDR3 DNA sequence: TGTGCCAGTACCCTGACCACCGGGGAGCTGTTTTTT.